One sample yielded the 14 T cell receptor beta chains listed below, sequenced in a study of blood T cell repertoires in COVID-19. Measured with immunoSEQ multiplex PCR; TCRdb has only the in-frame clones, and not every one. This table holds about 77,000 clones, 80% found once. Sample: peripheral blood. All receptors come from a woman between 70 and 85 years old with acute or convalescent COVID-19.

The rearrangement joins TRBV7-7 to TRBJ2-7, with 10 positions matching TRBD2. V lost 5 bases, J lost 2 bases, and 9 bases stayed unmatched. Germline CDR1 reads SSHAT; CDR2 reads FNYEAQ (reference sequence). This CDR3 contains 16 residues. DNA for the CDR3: TGTGCCAGCAGCCGAATAAGCGGGGGGGCCCCCTACGAGCAGTACTTC. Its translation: CASSRISGGAPYEQYF.

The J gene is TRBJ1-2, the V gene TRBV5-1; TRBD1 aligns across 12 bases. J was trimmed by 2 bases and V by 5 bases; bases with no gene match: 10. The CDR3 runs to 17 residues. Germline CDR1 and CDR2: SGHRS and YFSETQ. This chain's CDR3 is CASSTGTGGTRNYGYTF. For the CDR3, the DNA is TGCGCCAGCAGTACCGGGACAGGGGGCACCCGAAACTATGGCTACACCTTC.

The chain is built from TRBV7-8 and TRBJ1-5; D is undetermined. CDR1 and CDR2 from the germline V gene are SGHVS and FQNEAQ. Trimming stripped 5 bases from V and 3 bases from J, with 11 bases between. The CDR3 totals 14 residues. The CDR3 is CASSPDGLNQPQHF. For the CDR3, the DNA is TGTGCCAGCAGCCCGGACGGACTCAATCAGCCCCAGCATTTT. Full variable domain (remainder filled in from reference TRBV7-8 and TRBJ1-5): GAGVSQSPRYKVAKRGQDVALRCDPISGHVSLFWYQQALGQGPEFLTYFQNEAQLDKSGLPSDRFFAERPEGSVSTLKIQRTQQEDSAVYLCASSPDGLNQPQHFGDGTRLSIL.

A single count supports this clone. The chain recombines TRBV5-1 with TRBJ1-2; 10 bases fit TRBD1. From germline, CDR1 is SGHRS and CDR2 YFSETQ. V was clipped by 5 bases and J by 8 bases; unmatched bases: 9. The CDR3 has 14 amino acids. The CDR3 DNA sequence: TGCGCCAGCAGGCCTCGACAGGGGGCGGAAGGCTACACCTTC. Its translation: CASRPRQGAEGYTF.

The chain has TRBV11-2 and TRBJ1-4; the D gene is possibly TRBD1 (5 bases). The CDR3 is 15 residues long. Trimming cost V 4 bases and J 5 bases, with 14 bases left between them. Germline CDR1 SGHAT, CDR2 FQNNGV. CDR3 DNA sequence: TGTGCCAGCAGCTCACGCGGGACGGGGAATGAAAAACTGTTTTTT. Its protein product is CASSSRGTGNEKLFF.

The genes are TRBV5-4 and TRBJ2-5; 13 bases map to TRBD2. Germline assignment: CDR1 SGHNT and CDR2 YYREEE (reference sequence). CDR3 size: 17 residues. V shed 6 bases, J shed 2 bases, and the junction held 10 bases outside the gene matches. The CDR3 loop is CASNLETSGGVQETQYF. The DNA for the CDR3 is TGTGCCAGCAACCTCGAAACTAGCGGGGGGGTTCAAGAGACCCAGTACTTC.

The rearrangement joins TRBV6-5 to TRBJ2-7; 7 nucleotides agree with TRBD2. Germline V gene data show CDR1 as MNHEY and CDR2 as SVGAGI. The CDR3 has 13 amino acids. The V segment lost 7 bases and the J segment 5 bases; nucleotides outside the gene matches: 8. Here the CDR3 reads CASKSASGHEQYF. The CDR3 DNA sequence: TGTGCCAGCAAGAGTGCTAGCGGCCACGAGCAGTACTTC.

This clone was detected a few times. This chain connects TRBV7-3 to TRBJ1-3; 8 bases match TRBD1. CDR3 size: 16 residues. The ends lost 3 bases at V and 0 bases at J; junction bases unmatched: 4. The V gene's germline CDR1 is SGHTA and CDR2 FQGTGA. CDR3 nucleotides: TGTGCCAGCAGCTTTCAGGGGGCGTCCTCTGGAAACACCATATATTTT. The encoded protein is CASSFQGASSGNTIYF.

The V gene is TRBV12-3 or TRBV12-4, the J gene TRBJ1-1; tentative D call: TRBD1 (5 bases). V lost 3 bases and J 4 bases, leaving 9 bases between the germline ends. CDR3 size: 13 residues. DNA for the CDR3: TGTGCCAGCAGTTTGATGGGGCTCACTGAAGCTTTCTTT. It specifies CASSLMGLTEAFF.

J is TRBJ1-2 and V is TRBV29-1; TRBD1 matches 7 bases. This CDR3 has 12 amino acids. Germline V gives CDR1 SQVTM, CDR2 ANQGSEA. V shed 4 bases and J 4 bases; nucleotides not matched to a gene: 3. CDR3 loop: CSVGQGAYGYTF. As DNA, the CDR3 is TGCAGCGTTGGACAGGGCGCCTATGGCTACACCTTC.

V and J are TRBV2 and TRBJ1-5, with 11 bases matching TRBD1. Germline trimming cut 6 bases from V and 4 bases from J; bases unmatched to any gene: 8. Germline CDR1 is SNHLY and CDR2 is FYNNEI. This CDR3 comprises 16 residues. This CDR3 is CASSPTGQGANQPQHF. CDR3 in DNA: TGTGCCAGCAGCCCTACCGGACAGGGGGCTAATCAGCCCCAGCATTTT.

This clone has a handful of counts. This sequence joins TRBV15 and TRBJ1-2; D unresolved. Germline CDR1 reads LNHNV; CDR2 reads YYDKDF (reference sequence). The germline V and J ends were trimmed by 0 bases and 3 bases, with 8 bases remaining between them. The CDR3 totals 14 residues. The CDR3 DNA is TGTGCCACCAGCAGAGATTTTTCAGACTATGGCTACACCTTC. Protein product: CATSRDFSDYGYTF. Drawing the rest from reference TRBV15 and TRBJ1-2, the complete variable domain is DAMVIQNPRYQVTQFGKPVTLSCSQTLNHNVMYWYQQKSSQAPKLLFHYYDKDFNNEADTPDNFQSRRPNTSFCFLDIRSPGLGDTAMYLCATSRDFSDYGYTFGSGTRLTVV.

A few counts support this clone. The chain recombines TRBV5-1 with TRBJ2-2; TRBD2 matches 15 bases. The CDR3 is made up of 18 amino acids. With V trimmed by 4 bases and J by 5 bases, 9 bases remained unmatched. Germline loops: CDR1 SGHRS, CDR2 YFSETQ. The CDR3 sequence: CASSPGLAGGQRTGELFF. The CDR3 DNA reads TGCGCCAGCAGCCCTGGACTAGCGGGGGGGCAGAGAACCGGGGAGCTGTTTTTT.

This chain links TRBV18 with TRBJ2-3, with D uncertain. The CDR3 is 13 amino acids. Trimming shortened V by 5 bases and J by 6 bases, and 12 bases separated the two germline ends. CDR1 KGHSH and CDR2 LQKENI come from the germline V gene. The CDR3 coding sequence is TGTGCCAGCTCAAACGGAGAGGCGGATACGCAGTATTTT. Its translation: CASSNGEADTQYF.